These 9 T cell receptor beta chains originate from one sample sequenced in a study of response to subunit inactivated influenza vaccine (dated by TCRdb to between 2018 and 2020). Libraries were constructed by RT-PCR. The sequencer listed for this sample is Illumina HiSeq 2500. Using fastp at Q25 and MiXCR, TCRdb reprocessed the public reads and kept productive beta chains. One record per CDR3 amino acid sequence lists the most common genes and DNA. The sample records about 540,000 distinct CDR3 sequences, around 21% of which are singletons. The leading ten clones occupy approximately 3% of the sample. These data were also reused for a study on T cells expressing NK-cell markers. As the second paper documents: TCR beta cDNA libraries were made by 5'RACE template switching that added a universal primer site and unique molecular identifiers.

The sequencing here drew on CD4+ T cells sorted from PBMCs, taken 11 to 12 days after vaccination. Receptors were obtained from a man over 45 who received an inactivated influenza vaccine. Donor details come from another sample of the same person, matched by shared clones.

This clonotype has only one observation. The chain employs TRBV4-2 and TRBJ1-1; 8 positions match TRBD1. The length of the CDR3 is 18 residues. Germline-derived CDR1 and CDR2 are LGHNA and YNFKEQ. Germline trimming cut 3 bases from V and 0 bases from J; bases unmatched to any gene: 12. DNA for the CDR3: TGTGCCAGCAGCCAGCAACGATTAACGACAGGGGTGAACACTGAAGCTTTCTTT. Translation gives CASSQQRLTTGVNTEAFF.

V usage is TRBV6-2 or TRBV6-3 and J usage is TRBJ2-1, with 8 positions matching TRBD2. Germline values: CDR1 MNHEY, CDR2 SVGEGT. J gave up 8 bases and V 2 bases, and 11 bases lay outside the gene matches. The CDR3 is 16 amino acids. For the CDR3, the DNA is TGTGCCAGCAGTTACCTTGCGGGGGGACTACTGGATGAGCAGTTCTTC. Residues: CASSYLAGGLLDEQFF.

This clonotype has a handful of counts. J is TRBJ2-5 and V is TRBV12-3 or TRBV12-4; D call uncertain. Between the trimmed V and J ends, which lost 1 base and 3 bases, there was a span of 9 bases. This CDR3 region has 14 residues. Here the CDR3 DNA reads TGTGCCAGCAGTTTAGGGGTCCTTAAAGAGACCCAGTACTTC. Its translation is CASSLGVLKETQYF.

The chain combines TRBV12-3 or TRBV12-4 with TRBJ2-2, with TRBD2 matching 13 bases. CDR3 length: 17 residues. With 6 bases clipped from V and 2 bases from J, the junction kept 6 bases outside the gene matches. CDR3 in amino acids: CASRQLAGGPNTGELFF. The CDR3, as DNA: TGTGCCAGCAGGCAACTAGCGGGGGGGCCCAACACCGGGGAGCTGTTTTTT.

CDR3: CASSQATGGEQFF. The CDR3, as DNA: TGTGCCAGCAGCCAGGCTACAGGGGGAGAGCAGTTCTTC. The rearrangement uses TRBV4-2 and TRBJ2-1; the match to TRBD1 covers 8 bases. The CDR3 has 13 amino acids. From germline, CDR1 is LGHNA and CDR2 YNFKEQ. Trimming cost V 3 bases and J 10 bases; bases outside gene matches: 5.

The table lists this clonotype with many counts. This chain uses TRBV7-3 with TRBJ2-2, with D unresolved. Germline values: CDR1 SGHTA, CDR2 FQGTGA. CDR3 length: 12 residues. V was cut by 4 bases and J by 3 bases, with 3 bases left in between. DNA of the CDR3: TGTGCCAGCAGCTCGCACACCGGGGAGCTGTTTTTT. Encoded protein: CASSSHTGELFF. Complete variable domain (other parts from reference TRBV7-3 and TRBJ2-2): GAGVSQTPSNKVTEKGKYVELRCDPISGHTALYWYRQSLGQGPEFLIYFQGTGAADDSGLPNDRFFAVRPEGSVSTLKIQRTERGDSAVYLCASSSHTGELFFGEGSRLTVL.

The rearrangement links TRBV7-2 to TRBJ1-2; no clear D gene. Germline V gene sequence: CDR1 SGHTA, CDR2 FQGNSA. This CDR3 is built from 14 residues. V was shortened by 5 bases and J by 2 bases, with 12 bases between the two germline ends. CDR3 region: CASSRDTGNYGYTF. CDR3 sequence (DNA): TGTGCCAGCAGCCGAGATACTGGAAACTATGGCTACACCTTC.

This chain joins TRBV20-1 and TRBJ2-7; 8 positions agree with TRBD2. The CDR3 spans 14 residues. V dropped 5 bases and J dropped 5; count of bases not matched to a gene: 11. From germline, CDR1 is DFQATT and CDR2 SNEGSKA (reference sequence). The CDR3 sequence is CSARGGASGHEQYF. The CDR3 DNA is TGCAGTGCTCGAGGGGGAGCTAGCGGGCACGAGCAGTACTTC.

This clonotype was counted between two and nine times. The chain links TRBV7-2 to TRBJ1-5; TRBD1 matches at 7 bases. Unmatched junction bases numbered 9, after V lost 6 bases and J lost 7 bases. Germline CDR1 and CDR2: SGHTA and FQGNSA. CDR3 size: 14 residues. Here the CDR3 DNA reads TGTGCCAGCAGTCCCCGACAGGGTGTACAGCCCCAGCATTTT. Translated, it gives CASSPRQGVQPQHF.